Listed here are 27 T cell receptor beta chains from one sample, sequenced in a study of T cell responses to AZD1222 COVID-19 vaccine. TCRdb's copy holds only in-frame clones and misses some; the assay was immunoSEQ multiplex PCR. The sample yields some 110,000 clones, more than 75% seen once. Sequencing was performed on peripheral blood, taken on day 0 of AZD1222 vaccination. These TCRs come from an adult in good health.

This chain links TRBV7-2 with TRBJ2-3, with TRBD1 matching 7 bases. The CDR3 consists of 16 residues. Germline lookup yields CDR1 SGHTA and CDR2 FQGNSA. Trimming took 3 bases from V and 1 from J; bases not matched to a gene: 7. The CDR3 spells CASSLPQGLGTDTQYF. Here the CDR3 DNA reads TGTGCCAGCAGCTTGCCACAGGGGTTGGGCACAGATACGCAGTATTTT.

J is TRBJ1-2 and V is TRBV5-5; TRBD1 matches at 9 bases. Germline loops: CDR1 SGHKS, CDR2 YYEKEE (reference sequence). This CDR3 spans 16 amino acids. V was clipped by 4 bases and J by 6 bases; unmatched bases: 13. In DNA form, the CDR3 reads TGTGCCAGCAGCCTCGAACAGGGACAGGGTGTGAATGGCTACACCTTC. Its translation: CASSLEQGQGVNGYTF.

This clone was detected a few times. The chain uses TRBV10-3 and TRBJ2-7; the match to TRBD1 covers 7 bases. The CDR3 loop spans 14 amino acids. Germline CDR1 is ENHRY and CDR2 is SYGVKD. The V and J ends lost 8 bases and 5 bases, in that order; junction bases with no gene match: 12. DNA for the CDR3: TGTGCCATCTCGCTGTCTGGACAGGTAGACGAGCAGTACTTC. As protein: CAISLSGQVDEQYF.

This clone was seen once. The CDR3 coding sequence is TGTGCCAGCAGCCGGGACGGACGGAACTATGGCTACACCTTC. This sequence encodes CASSRDGRNYGYTF. This chain joins TRBV14 and TRBJ1-2, with D possibly matching TRBD1 (5 bases). The CDR3 has 14 amino acids. Germline CDR1 SGHDN, CDR2 FVKESK. Trimming left V 4 bases short and J 2 bases short, with 11 bases between.

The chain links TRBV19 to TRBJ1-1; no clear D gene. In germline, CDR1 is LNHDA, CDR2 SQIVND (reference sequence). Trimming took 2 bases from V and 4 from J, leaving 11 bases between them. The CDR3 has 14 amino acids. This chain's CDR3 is CASSIFVGSTEAFF. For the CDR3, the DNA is TGTGCCAGTAGTATATTTGTGGGAAGCACTGAAGCTTTCTTT. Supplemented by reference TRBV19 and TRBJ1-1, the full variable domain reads DGGITQSPKYLFRKEGQNVTLSCEQNLNHDAMYWYRQDPGQGLRLIYYSQIVNDFQKGDIAEGYSVSREKKESFPLTVTSAQKNPTAFYLCASSIFVGSTEAFFGQGTRLTVV.

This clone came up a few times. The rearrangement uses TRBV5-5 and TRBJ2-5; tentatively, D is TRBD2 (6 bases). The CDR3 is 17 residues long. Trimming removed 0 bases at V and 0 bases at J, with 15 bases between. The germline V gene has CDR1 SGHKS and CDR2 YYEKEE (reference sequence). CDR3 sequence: CASSLAGITGDQETQYF. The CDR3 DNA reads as TGTGCCAGCAGCTTGGCCGGGATCACGGGGGACCAAGAGACCCAGTACTTC.

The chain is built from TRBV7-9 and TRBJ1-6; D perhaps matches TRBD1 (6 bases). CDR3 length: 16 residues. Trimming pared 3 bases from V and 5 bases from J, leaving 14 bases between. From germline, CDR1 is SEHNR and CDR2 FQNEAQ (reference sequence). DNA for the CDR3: TGTGCCAGCAGCTTCGGGGGGGCGTTAGATAATTCACCCCTCCACTTT. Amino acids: CASSFGGALDNSPLHF. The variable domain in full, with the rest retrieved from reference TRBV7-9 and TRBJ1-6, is DTGVSQNPRHKITKRGQNVTFRCDPISEHNRLYWYRQTLGQGPEFLTYFQNEAQLEKSRLLSDRFSAERPKGSFSTLEIQRTEQGDSAMYLCASSFGGALDNSPLHFGNGTRLTVT.

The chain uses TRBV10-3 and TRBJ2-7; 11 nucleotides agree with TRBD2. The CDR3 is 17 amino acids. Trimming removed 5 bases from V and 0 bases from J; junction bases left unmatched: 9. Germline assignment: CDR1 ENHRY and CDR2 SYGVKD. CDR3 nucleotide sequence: TGTGCCATCAGTCCGGGACTAGCGGCACAAAGCTCCTACGAGCAGTACTTC. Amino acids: CAISPGLAAQSSYEQYF.

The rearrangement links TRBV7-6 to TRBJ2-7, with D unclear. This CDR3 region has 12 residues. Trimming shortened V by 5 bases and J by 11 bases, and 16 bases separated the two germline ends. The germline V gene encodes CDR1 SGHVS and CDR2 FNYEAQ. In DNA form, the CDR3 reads TGTGCCAGCAGCCCCCGGACGCTTCCGGAGTACTTC. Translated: CASSPRTLPEYF.

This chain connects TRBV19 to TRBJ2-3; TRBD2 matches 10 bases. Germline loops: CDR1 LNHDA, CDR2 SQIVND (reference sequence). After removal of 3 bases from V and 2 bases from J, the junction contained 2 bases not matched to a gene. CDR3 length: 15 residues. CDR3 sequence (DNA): TGTGCCAGTAGTATCGGACTAGCGGACACAGATACGCAGTATTTT. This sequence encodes CASSIGLADTDTQYF.

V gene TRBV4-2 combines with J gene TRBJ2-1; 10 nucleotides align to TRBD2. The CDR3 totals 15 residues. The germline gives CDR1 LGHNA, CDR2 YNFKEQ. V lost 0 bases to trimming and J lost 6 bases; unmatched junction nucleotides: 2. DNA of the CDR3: TGTGCCAGCAGCCAAGAAGCGGGGGGGCCCAATGAGCAGTTCTTC. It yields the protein CASSQEAGGPNEQFF.

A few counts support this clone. CDR3 protein: CASSYRGNNSPLHF. The CDR3 region has the DNA TGTGCCAGCAGCTACAGGGGGAATAATTCACCCCTCCACTTT. The genes are TRBV13 and TRBJ1-6; 8 positions agree with TRBD1. With V trimmed by 4 bases and J by 5 bases, 1 base remained unmatched. CDR1 PRHDT and CDR2 FYEKMQ come from the germline V gene (reference sequence). The CDR3 contains 14 residues.

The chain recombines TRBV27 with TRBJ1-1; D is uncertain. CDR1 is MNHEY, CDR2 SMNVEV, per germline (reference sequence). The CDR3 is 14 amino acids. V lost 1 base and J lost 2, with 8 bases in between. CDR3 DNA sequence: TGTGCCAGCAGTTTATTTTCGGGAAACACTGAAGCTTTCTTT. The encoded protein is CASSLFSGNTEAFF.

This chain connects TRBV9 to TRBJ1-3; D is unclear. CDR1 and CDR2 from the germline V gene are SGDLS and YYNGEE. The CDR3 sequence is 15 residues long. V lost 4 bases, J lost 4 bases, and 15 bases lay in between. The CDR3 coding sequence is TGTGCCAGCAGCACCGCCCTTACCCGGGGAAACACCATATATTTT. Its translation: CASSTALTRGNTIYF.

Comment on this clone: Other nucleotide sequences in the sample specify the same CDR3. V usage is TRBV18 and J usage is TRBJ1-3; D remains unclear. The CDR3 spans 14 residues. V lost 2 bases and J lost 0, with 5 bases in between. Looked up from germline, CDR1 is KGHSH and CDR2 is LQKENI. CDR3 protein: CASSPGSSGNTIYF. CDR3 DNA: TGTGCCAGCTCACCAGGGAGCTCTGGAAACACCATATATTTT.

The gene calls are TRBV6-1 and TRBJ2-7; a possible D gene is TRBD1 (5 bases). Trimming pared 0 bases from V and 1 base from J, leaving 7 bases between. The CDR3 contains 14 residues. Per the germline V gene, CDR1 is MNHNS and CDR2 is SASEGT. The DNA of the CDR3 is TGTGCCAGCAGTGAAGCTGACAGTTCCTACGAGCAGTACTTC. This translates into CASSEADSSYEQYF.

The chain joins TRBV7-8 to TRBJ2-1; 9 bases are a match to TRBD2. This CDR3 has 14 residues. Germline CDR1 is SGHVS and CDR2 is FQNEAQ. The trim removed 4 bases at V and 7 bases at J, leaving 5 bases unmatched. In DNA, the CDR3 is TGTGCCAGCAGCTGGGGGACTAGCCTGAATGAGCAGTTCTTC. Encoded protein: CASSWGTSLNEQFF.

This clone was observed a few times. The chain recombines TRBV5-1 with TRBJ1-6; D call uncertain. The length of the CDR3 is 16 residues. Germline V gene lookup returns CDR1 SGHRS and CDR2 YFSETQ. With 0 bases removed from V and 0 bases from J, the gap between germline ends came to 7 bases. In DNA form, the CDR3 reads TGCGCCAGCAGCTTGGGAGCGAGCTCCTATAATTCACCCCTCCACTTT. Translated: CASSLGASSYNSPLHF.

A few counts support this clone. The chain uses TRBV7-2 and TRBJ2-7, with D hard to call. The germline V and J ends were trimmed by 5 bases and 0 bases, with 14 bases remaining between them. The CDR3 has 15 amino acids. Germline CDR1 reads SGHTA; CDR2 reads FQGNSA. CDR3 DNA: TGTGCCAGCAGCGCCGACGGAAAATACTCCTACGAGCAGTACTTC. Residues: CASSADGKYSYEQYF.

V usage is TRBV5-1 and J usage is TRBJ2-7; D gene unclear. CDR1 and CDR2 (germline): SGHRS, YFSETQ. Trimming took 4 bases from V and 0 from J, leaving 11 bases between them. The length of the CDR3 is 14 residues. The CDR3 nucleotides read TGCGCCAGCAGCCCCGCGACGAGCTCCTACGAGCAGTACTTC. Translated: CASSPATSSYEQYF.

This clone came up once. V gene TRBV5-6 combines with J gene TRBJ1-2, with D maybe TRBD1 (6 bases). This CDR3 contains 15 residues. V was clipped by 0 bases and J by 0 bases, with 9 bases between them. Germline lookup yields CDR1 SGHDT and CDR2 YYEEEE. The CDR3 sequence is CASSLGSGANYGYTF. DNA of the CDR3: TGTGCCAGCAGCTTGGGGTCAGGGGCTAACTATGGCTACACCTTC.

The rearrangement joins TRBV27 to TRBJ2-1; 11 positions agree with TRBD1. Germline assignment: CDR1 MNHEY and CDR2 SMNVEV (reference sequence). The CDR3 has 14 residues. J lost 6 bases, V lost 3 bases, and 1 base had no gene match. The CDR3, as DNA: TGTGCCAGCAGTTTGGGGACAGGGGGCAATGAGCAGTTCTTC. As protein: CASSLGTGGNEQFF.

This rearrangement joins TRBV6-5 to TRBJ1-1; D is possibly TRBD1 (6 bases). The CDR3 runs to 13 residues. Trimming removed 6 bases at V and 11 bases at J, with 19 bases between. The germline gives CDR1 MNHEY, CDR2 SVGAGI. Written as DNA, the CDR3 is TGTGCCAGCAGCAACATCGACAGGTTTCTGGCTTTCTTT. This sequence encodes CASSNIDRFLAFF.

The chain's CDR3 is CASSYRSGGLGYTF. The CDR3 DNA is TGTGCCAGCAGTTACAGGTCAGGGGGCCTTGGCTACACCTTC. The chain carries TRBV6-2 or TRBV6-3 and TRBJ1-2; 8 bases agree with TRBD1. Trimming at V came to 2 bases and at J to 7 bases, leaving 6 bases not matched to a gene. This CDR3 region has 14 residues. CDR1 is MNHEY and CDR2 is SVGEGT in the germline V gene.

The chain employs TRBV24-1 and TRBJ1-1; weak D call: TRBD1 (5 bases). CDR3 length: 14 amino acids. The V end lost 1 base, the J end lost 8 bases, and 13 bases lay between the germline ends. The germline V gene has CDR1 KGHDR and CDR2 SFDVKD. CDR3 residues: CATSDLGQSGEAFF. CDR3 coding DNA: TGTGCCACCAGTGATTTAGGGCAATCAGGGGAAGCTTTCTTT.

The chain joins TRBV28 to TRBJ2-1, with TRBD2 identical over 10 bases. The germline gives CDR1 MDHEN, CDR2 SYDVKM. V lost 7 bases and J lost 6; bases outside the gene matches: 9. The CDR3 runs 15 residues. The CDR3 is CASTSASGGVNEQFF. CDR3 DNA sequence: TGTGCCAGCACCTCAGCTAGCGGGGGTGTCAATGAGCAGTTCTTC. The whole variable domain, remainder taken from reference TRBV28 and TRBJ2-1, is DVKVTQSSRYLVKRTGEKVFLECVQDMDHENMFWYRQDPGLGLRLIYFSYDVKMKEKGDIPEGYSVSREKKERFSLILESASTNQTSMYLCASTSASGGVNEQFFGPGTRLTVL.

In DNA form, the CDR3 reads TGTGCCAGCAGCCCCACCAGGGGTTCTGGGGCCAACGTCCTGACTTTC. Protein: CASSPTRGSGANVLTF. The J gene is TRBJ2-6, the V gene TRBV2, with D perhaps TRBD1 (6 bases). V lost 6 bases and J 1 base, leaving 13 bases between the germline ends. Germline V gene data show CDR1 as SNHLY and CDR2 as FYNNEI. This CDR3 region has 16 residues.